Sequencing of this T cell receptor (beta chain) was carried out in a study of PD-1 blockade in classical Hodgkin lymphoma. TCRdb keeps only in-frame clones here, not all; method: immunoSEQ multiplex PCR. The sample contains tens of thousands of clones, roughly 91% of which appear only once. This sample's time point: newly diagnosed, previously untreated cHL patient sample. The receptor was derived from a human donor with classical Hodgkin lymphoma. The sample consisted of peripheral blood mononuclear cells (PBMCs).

The CDR3 bases are TGTGCCAGCAGAGCCAGCGGGAGCGCCTACAATGAGCAGTTCTTC. This sequence encodes CASRASGSAYNEQFF. The chain carries TRBV6-6 and TRBJ2-1; 8 bases align to TRBD2. The CDR3 is 15 amino acids. Looked up from germline, CDR1 is MNHNY and CDR2 is SVGAGI (reference sequence). The trim removed 6 bases at V and 2 bases at J, leaving 6 bases unmatched.